The clone carrying this TCR beta chain was picked up a small number of times. Its antigen is unidentified. Germline CDR1 is LNHNV and CDR2 is YYDKDF (reference sequence). Trimming stripped 5 bases from V and 4 bases from J, with 7 bases between. This CDR3 has 12 amino acids. These data originate in a study of T cell responses to AZD1222 COVID-19 vaccine. Points from the study as a whole: Spike regions recognized by vaccine-associated CD4 TCRs spanned the protein, led by 160-218 and 743-854. None of the repertoires were sampled until the peak T cell response had passed.

Generated by immunoSEQ multiplex PCR, the TCRdb table keeps only in-frame clones and is missing some. The sample lists about 130,000 clones, 86% seen once, with around 12% in the top ten. This TCR was sampled from an adult in good health. The rearrangement links TRBV15 to TRBJ2-3; D gene unclear. The source was peripheral blood, collected on day 0 of AZD1222 vaccination. The CDR3 nucleotides are TGTGCCACCAGCTACAACTCAGATACGCAGTATTTT. Residues: CATSYNSDTQYF.